Below are 21 T cell receptor beta chains sequenced from a single sample in a study of shared clonotypes between healthy human individuals. Clones were sequenced by immunoSEQ multiplex PCR, and TCRdb holds only the in-frame ones, with some missing. The sample lists roughly 1,500,000 clones, approximately 98.5% occurring once. The source material was naive CD4+ T cells sorted from blood. Noted subset: CD45RA+ positively selected. The receptors here all came from a man in his thirties or forties in good health.

The J gene is TRBJ1-1, the V gene TRBV28; D gene uncertain. Trimming left V 2 bases short and J 11 bases short, with 12 bases between. The germline CDR1 and CDR2 sequences are MDHEN and SYDVKM. This CDR3 is 12 amino acids long. CDR3 residues: CASSLLASAAFF. CDR3 DNA: TGTGCCAGCAGTTTACTTGCCTCGGCCGCTTTCTTT. The variable domain in full, with the rest retrieved from reference TRBV28 and TRBJ1-1, is DVKVTQSSRYLVKRTGEKVFLECVQDMDHENMFWYRQDPGLGLRLIYFSYDVKMKEKGDIPEGYSVSREKKERFSLILESASTNQTSMYLCASSLLASAAFFGQGTRLTVV.

This chain connects TRBV9 to TRBJ2-1; D is unresolved. Germline V gives CDR1 SGDLS, CDR2 YYNGEE. The CDR3 is made up of 11 amino acids. The V end was cut by 3 bases, the J end by 6 bases, with 4 bases between. CDR3 in amino acids: CASSASNEQFF. The CDR3 DNA reads as TGTGCCAGCAGCGCTAGCAATGAGCAGTTCTTC. The full variable domain, with the rest looked up from reference TRBV9 and TRBJ2-1, is DSGVTQTPKHLITATGQRVTLRCSPRSGDLSVYWYQQSLDQGLQFLIQYYNGEERAKGNILERFSAQQFPDLHSELNLSSLELGDSALYFCASSASNEQFFGPGTRLTVL.

This clone was observed once. This rearrangement joins TRBV29-1 to TRBJ2-5, with D perhaps being TRBD1 or TRBD2 (5 bases each). Germline V CDR1 and CDR2: SQVTM, ANQGSEA. The CDR3 is 15 amino acids. V was shortened by 4 bases and J by 5 bases, with 20 bases between the two germline ends. The CDR3 is CSVGQGGGNGETQYF. The CDR3 DNA is TGCAGCGTTGGGCAGGGTGGGGGAAATGGGGAGACCCAGTACTTC.

This chain joins TRBV29-1 and TRBJ2-5; TRBD2 aligns across 7 bases. The CDR3 spans 15 residues. CDR1 SQVTM and CDR2 ANQGSEA come from the germline V gene. Germline trimming cut 7 bases from V and 5 bases from J; bases unmatched to any gene: 16. CDR3 sequence reads: CSAELLAARLETQYF. Written as DNA, the CDR3 is TGCAGCGCCGAACTCCTAGCGGCCCGTTTGGAGACCCAGTACTTC.

The rearrangement joins TRBV5-8 to TRBJ1-1; 7 nucleotides match TRBD1. Looked up from germline, CDR1 is SGHTS and CDR2 is YDEGEE. The ends lost 4 bases at V and 2 bases at J; junction bases unmatched: 17. The CDR3 length is 18 residues. The CDR3 protein is CASSHSDFRQGLNTEAFF. Here the CDR3 DNA reads TGTGCCAGCAGCCACTCAGACTTCAGACAGGGACTAAACACTGAAGCTTTCTTT.

The chain recombines TRBV5-8 with TRBJ2-7; tentative D call: TRBD1 (6 bases). CDR3 size: 17 residues. Germline loops: CDR1 SGHTS, CDR2 YDEGEE. V dropped 4 bases and J dropped 0 bases, with 20 bases sitting between them. CDR3 nucleotides: TGTGCCAGCAGCAACGGACAGAGCGCCGTAGGCTCCTACGAGCAGTACTTC. The encoded protein is CASSNGQSAVGSYEQYF.

The chain combines TRBV19 with TRBJ1-2, with D tentatively TRBD1 (5 bases). CDR1 is LNHDA, CDR2 SQIVND, per germline (reference sequence). The CDR3 is 15 amino acids. Trimming took off 9 bases at V and 2 bases at J, with 19 bases between the two ends. The CDR3 DNA sequence: TGTGCCAGCCTTTCTCGGTTTGGGGGGAACTATGGCTACACCTTC. Translated: CASLSRFGGNYGYTF.

The chain links TRBV18 to TRBJ1-1; D is ambiguous. With 1 base removed from V and 5 bases from J, the gap between germline ends came to 11 bases. Germline V gene sequence: CDR1 KGHSH, CDR2 LQKENI. This CDR3 region has 14 residues. Here the CDR3 reads CASSPLEGYTEAFF. Written as DNA, the CDR3 is TGTGCCAGCTCACCACTTGAAGGTTATACTGAAGCTTTCTTT. Full variable domain (missing parts from reference TRBV18 and TRBJ1-1): NAGVMQNPRHLVRRRGQEARLRCSPMKGHSHVYWYRQLPEEGLKFMVYLQKENIIDESGMPKERFSAEFPKEGPSILRIQQVVRGDSAAYFCASSPLEGYTEAFFGQGTRLTVV.

The rearrangement uses TRBV4-3 and TRBJ2-1; 11 bases are a match to TRBD2. The CDR3 consists of 15 residues. Germline CDR1 reads LGHNA; CDR2 reads YSLEER. The J segment lost 12 bases and the V segment lost 0 bases, leaving 7 bases of the junction unmatched. For the CDR3, the DNA is TGCGCCAGCAGCCAAGAATCGGATAGCGGGAGGGTGCAGTTCTTC. It specifies CASSQESDSGRVQFF.

The chain couples TRBV28 to TRBJ1-3; tentatively, D is TRBD1 (6 bases). Trimming pared 6 bases from V and 0 bases from J, leaving 9 bases between. Germline V CDR1 and CDR2: MDHEN, SYDVKM. This CDR3 contains 14 residues. The CDR3 sequence is CASSRDISGNTIYF. As DNA, the CDR3 is TGTGCCAGCAGCCGGGACATCTCTGGAAACACCATATATTTT.

The V call is TRBV11-2, the J call TRBJ2-5; a weak D match, TRBD1 (5 bases). Trimming shortened V by 5 bases and J by 2 bases, and 12 bases separated the two germline ends. The CDR3 extends over 14 amino acids. CDR1 SGHAT and CDR2 FQNNGV come from the germline V gene. CDR3 region: CASSKAGRQETQYF. The DNA of the CDR3 is TGTGCCAGCAGCAAGGCAGGGCGGCAAGAGACCCAGTACTTC.

The rearrangement joins TRBV5-4 to TRBJ1-1, with D possibly being TRBD1 (5 bases). V was trimmed by 4 bases and J by 3 bases, leaving 13 bases between them. The CDR3 is 14 residues long. Germline V gene lookup returns CDR1 SGHNT and CDR2 YYREEE (reference sequence). The CDR3 loop is CASSGERGHTEAFF. CDR3 nucleotide sequence: TGTGCCAGCAGCGGAGAGCGGGGCCACACTGAAGCTTTCTTT.

The rearrangement joins TRBV6-6 to TRBJ2-1; TRBD2 is a possible D gene (5 bases). Looked up from germline, CDR1 is MNHNY and CDR2 is SVGAGI (reference sequence). Trimming cost V 2 bases and J 0 bases, with 8 bases left between them. The CDR3 spans 15 residues. The CDR3 bases are TGTGCCAGCAGTTACCAGACTAACTCCTACAATGAGCAGTTCTTC. It translates to CASSYQTNSYNEQFF.

The chain recombines TRBV18 with TRBJ2-1, with 10 bases that match TRBD2. Germline CDR1 is KGHSH and CDR2 is LQKENI. The CDR3 spans 16 residues. The ends lost 0 bases at V and 5 bases at J; junction bases unmatched: 4. In DNA, the CDR3 is TGTGCCAGCTCACCACCTAGCGGGAGGACGAACAATGAGCAGTTCTTC. This encodes CASSPPSGRTNNEQFF.

This chain uses TRBV11-2 with TRBJ2-7; no clear D gene. Germline CDR1 SGHAT, CDR2 FQNNGV. CDR3 length: 13 residues. V was cut by 2 bases and J by 5 bases, with 10 bases left in between. The CDR3 coding sequence is TGTGCCAGCAGCTTAATATATCCGGACGAGCAGTACTTC. Translated: CASSLIYPDEQYF. The entire variable domain, with the rest obtained from reference TRBV11-2 and TRBJ2-7, is as follows: EAGVAQSPRYKIIEKRQSVAFWCNPISGHATLYWYQQILGQGPKLLIQFQNNGVVDDSQLPKDRFSAERLKGVDSTLKIQPAKLEDSAVYLCASSLIYPDEQYFGPGTRLTVT.

Of note for this clone: This specimen includes other DNA sequences encoding the same CDR3. V gene TRBV5-1 combines with J gene TRBJ1-5; TRBD1 is a possible D gene (5 bases). V lost 0 bases and J lost 0, with 7 bases in between. Germline loops: CDR1 SGHRS, CDR2 YFSETQ. The CDR3 loop spans 15 amino acids. CDR3 residues: CASSLGDSSNQPQHF. CDR3 DNA: TGCGCCAGCAGCTTGGGCGACAGTAGCAATCAGCCCCAGCATTTT.

The count of this clone is one. This chain uses TRBV6-5 with TRBJ2-1, with D perhaps matching TRBD2 (6 bases). With 6 bases removed from V and 0 bases from J, the gap between germline ends came to 9 bases. The germline CDR1 and CDR2 sequences are MNHEY and SVGAGI. This CDR3 comprises 14 residues. CDR3 region: CASSLTSSYNEQFF. DNA for the CDR3: TGTGCCAGCAGCCTGACTAGCTCCTACAATGAGCAGTTCTTC.

This chain uses TRBV28 with TRBJ2-7, with D possibly being TRBD1 (9 bases). CDR3 length equals 17 residues. The germline V gene encodes CDR1 MDHEN and CDR2 SYDVKM. With 5 bases removed from V and 2 bases from J, the gap between germline ends came to 22 bases. DNA of the CDR3: TGTGCCAGCAGTCGGGACAGGGCGGAAGCGGGAGCCTACGAGCAGTACTTC. The encoded protein is CASSRDRAEAGAYEQYF. The variable domain in full, with the rest retrieved from reference TRBV28 and TRBJ2-7, is DVKVTQSSRYLVKRTGEKVFLECVQDMDHENMFWYRQDPGLGLRLIYFSYDVKMKEKGDIPEGYSVSREKKERFSLILESASTNQTSMYLCASSRDRAEAGAYEQYFGPGTRLTVT.

This chain joins TRBV5-1 and TRBJ2-5; D might be TRBD1 (5 bases). Per the germline V gene, CDR1 is SGHRS and CDR2 is YFSETQ. The CDR3 runs to 14 residues. Deletions cut 2 bases from V and 3 bases from J, with 11 bases between. The CDR3 loop reads CASSFSGSEETQYF. CDR3 nucleotide sequence: TGCGCCAGCAGCTTCTCAGGGTCCGAAGAGACCCAGTACTTC.

On this clone itself: The sample carries other DNA sequences with the same CDR3. The J gene is TRBJ2-1, the V gene TRBV20-1, with D uncertain. Trimming left V 5 bases short and J 5 bases short, with 7 bases between. In germline, CDR1 is DFQATT, CDR2 SNEGSKA (reference sequence). The CDR3 spans 11 residues. CDR3 in amino acids: CSARDNNEQFF. CDR3 bases: TGCAGTGCTCGCGACAACAATGAGCAGTTCTTC.

The chain carries TRBV9 and TRBJ2-7, with unresolved D. With 0 bases removed from V and 3 bases from J, the gap between germline ends came to 13 bases. Germline-derived CDR1 and CDR2 are SGDLS and YYNGEE. This CDR3 comprises 15 residues. The CDR3 nucleotides are TGTGCCAGCAGCGTAGGAGCCAGGCCGGTCTACGAGCAGTACTTC. This sequence encodes CASSVGARPVYEQYF.